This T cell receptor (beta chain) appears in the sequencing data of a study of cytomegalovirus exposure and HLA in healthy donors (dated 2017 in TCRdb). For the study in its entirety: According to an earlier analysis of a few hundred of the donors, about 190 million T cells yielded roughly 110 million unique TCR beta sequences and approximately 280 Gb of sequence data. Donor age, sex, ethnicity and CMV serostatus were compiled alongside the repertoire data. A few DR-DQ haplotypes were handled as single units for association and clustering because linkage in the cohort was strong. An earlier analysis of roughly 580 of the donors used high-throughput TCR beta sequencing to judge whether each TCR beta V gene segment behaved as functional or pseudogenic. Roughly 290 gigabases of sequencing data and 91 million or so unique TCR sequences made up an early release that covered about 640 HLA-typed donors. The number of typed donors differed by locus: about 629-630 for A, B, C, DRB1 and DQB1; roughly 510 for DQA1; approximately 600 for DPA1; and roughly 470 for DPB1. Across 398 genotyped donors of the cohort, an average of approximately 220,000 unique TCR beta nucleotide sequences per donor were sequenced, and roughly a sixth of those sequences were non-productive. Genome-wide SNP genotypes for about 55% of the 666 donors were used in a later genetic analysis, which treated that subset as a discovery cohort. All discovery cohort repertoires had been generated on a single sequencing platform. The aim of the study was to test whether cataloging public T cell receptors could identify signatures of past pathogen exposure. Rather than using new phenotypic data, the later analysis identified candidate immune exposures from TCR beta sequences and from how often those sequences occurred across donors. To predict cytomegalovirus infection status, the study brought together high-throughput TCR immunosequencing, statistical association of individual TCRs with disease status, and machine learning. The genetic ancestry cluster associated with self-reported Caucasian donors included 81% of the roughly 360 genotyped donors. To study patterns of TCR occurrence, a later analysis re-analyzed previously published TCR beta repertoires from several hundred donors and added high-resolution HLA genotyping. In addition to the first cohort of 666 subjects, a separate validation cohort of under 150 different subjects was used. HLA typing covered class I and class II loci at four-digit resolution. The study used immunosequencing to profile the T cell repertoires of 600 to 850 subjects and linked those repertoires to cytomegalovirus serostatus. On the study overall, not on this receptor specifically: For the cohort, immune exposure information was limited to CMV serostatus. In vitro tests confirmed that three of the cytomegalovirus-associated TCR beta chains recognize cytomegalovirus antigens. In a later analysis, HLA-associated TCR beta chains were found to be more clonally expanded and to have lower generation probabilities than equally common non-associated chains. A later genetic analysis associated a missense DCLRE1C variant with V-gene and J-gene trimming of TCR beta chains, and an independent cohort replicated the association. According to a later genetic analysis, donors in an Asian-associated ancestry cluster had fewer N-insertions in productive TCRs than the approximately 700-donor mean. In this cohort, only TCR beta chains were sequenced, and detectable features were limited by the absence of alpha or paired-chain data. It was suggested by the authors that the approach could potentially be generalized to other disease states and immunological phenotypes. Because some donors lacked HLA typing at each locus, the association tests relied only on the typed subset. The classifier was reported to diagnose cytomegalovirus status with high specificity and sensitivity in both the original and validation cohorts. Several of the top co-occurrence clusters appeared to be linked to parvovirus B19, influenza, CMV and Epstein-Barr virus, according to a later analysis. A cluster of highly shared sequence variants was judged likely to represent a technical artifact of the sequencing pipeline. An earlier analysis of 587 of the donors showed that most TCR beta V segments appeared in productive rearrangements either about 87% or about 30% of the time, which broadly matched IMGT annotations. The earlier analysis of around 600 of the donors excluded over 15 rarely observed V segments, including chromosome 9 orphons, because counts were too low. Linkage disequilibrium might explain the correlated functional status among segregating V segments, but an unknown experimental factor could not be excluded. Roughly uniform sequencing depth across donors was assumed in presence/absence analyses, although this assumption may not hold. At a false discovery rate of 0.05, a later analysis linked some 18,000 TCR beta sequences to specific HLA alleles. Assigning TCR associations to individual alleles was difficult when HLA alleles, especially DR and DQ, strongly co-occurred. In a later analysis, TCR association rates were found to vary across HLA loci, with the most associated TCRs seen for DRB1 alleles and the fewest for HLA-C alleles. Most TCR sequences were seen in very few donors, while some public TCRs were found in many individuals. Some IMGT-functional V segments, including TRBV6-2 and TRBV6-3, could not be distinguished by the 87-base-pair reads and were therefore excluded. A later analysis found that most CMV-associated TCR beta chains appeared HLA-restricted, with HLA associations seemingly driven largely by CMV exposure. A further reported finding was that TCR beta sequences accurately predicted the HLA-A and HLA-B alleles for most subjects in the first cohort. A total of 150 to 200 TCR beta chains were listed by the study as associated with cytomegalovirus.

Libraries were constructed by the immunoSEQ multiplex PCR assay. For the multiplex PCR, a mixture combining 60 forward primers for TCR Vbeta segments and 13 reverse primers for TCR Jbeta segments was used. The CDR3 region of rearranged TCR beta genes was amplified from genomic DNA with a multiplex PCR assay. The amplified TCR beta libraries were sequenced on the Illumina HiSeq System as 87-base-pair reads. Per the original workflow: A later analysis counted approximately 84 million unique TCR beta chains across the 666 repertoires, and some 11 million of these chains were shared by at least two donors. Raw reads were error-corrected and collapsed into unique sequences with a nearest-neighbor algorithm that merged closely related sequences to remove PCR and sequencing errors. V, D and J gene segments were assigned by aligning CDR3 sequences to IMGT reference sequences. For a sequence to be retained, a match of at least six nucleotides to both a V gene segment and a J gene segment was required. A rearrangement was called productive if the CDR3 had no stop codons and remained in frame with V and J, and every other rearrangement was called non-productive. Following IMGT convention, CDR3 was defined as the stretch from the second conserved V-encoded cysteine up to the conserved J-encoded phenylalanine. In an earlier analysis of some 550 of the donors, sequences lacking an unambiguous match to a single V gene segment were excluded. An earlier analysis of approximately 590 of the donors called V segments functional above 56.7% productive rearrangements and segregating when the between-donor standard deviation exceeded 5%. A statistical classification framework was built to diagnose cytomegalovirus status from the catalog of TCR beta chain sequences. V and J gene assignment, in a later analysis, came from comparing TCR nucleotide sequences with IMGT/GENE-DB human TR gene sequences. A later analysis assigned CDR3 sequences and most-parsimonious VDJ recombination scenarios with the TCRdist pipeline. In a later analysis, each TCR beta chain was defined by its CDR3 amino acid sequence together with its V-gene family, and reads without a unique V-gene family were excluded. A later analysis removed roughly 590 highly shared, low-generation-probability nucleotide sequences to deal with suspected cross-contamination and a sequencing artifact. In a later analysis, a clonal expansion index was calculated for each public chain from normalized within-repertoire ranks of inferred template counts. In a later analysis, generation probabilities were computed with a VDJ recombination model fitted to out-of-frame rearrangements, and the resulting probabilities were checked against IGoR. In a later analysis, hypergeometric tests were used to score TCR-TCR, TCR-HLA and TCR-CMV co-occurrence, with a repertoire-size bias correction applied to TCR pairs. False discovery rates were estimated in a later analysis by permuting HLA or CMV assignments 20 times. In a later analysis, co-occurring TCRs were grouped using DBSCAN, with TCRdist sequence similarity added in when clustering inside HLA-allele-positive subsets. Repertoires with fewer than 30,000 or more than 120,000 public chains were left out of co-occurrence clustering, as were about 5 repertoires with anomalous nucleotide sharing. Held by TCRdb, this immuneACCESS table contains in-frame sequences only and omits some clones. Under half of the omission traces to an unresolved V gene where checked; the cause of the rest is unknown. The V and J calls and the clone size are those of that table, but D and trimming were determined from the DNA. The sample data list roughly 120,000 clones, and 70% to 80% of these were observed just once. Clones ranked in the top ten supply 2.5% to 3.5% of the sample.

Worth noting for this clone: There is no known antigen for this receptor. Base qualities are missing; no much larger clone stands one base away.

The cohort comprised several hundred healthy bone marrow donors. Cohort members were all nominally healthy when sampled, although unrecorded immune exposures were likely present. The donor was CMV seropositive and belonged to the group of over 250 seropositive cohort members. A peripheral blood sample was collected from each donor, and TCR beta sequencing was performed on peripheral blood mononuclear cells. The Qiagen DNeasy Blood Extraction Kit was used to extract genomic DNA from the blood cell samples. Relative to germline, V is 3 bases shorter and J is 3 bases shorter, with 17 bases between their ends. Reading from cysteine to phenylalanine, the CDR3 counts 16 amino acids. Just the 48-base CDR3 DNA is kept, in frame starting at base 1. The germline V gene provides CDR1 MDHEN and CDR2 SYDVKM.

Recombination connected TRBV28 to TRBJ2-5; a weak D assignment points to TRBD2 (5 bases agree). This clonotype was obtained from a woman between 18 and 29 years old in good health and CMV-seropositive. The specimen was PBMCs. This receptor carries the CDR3 CASSFSSGLWKETQYF. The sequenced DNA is TGTGCCAGCAGTTTTTCGTCCGGACTTTGGAAAGAGACCCAGTACTTC. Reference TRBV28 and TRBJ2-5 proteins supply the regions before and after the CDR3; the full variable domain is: DVKVTQSSRYLVKRTGEKVFLECVQDMDHENMFWYRQDPGLGLRLIYFSYDVKMKEKGDIPEGYSVSREKKERFSLILESASTNQTSMYLCASSFSSGLWKETQYFGPGTRLLVL.